This T cell receptor beta chain stems from a study of blood T cell repertoires in COVID-19. Method: immunoSEQ multiplex PCR; TCRdb's copy keeps in-frame clones and lacks some. Of 450,000 or so clones listed, nearly 90% are singletons. Sample: peripheral blood. The receptor was derived from a man aged 18 to 30 with COVID-19, enrolled during active disease.

CDR3 sequence: CASSLLGRSGANVLTF. The CDR3, as DNA: TGTGCCAGCAGCTTACTCGGCAGGTCTGGGGCCAACGTCCTGACTTTC. This chain links TRBV7-9 with TRBJ2-6; D unclear. Per germline, CDR1 SEHNR and CDR2 FQNEAQ (reference sequence). V was shortened by 2 bases and J by 1 base, with 9 bases between the two germline ends. The CDR3 sequence is 16 residues long.